This TCR beta chain was identified in a study of cytomegalovirus exposure and HLA in healthy donors. Germline V gene data show CDR1 as SGHDT and CDR2 as YYEEEE. With V trimmed by 4 bases and J by 2 bases, 4 bases remained unmatched. The CDR3 has 16 residues. Primers for the PCR totalled 60 Vbeta and 13 Jbeta. Here immunoSEQ multiplex PCR was the method, and the copy in TCRdb shows in-frame clones only, minus some. The repertoire has around 160,000 clones, around four fifths of them found once; the top ten carry roughly 9.7%. On this clone: Its antigen is still unknown.

The study's findings and limits: The study carried out a later analysis of TCR beta sequences. It associated 15,000 to 20,000 of them with specific HLA alleles at a false discovery rate of 0.05. It was reported that the classifier diagnosed cytomegalovirus status with high specificity and sensitivity in both the original and validation cohorts. Previously analyzed data showed that most TCR beta V segments were productive at a frequency of about 90% or about 30%.

V and J are TRBV5-6 and TRBJ2-3; 13 bases align to TRBD2. This sequence was found in a young man in good health and CMV-seropositive. Sequencing input: PBMCs. Here the CDR3 reads CASSLGLAGYTDTQYF. As DNA, the CDR3 is TGTGCCAGCAGCCTGGGACTAGCGGGGTACACAGATACGCAGTATTTT.